Shown below are 15 T cell receptor beta chains from a single sample sequenced in a study of T cells in Graves' hyperthyroidism and ophthalmopathy. RNA transcripts were the template for amplifying TCR beta CDR3 regions. The HTBI primer set served for first-round RT-PCR of the TCR CDR3. TCRdb re-analysed the multiplex PCR reads in MiXCR, keeping a single row per CDR3 protein. The top ten hold around a third of the sample, which has about 640,000 distinct CDR3 sequences, more than 20% seen once. Sample: blood. Source of these receptors: a man aged 30-40 years with Graves' ophthalmopathy.

There are many counts of this clonotype. The chain joins TRBV28 to TRBJ2-2; no reliable D call. The CDR3 loop spans 14 amino acids. CDR1 and CDR2 (germline): MDHEN, SYDVKM. Trimming took 3 bases from V and 5 from J, leaving 10 bases between them. The CDR3 region is CASSLMEPTGELFF. The CDR3 DNA reads as TGTGCCAGCAGTTTGATGGAGCCAACCGGGGAGCTGTTTTTT. The full variable domain, completed using reference TRBV28 and TRBJ2-2, is DVKVTQSSRYLVKRTGEKVFLECVQDMDHENMFWYRQDPGLGLRLIYFSYDVKMKEKGDIPEGYSVSREKKERFSLILESASTNQTSMYLCASSLMEPTGELFFGEGSRLTVL.

This sequence joins TRBV5-5 and TRBJ2-1, with 10 nucleotides matching TRBD2. Germline CDR1 reads SGHKS; CDR2 reads YYEKEE (reference sequence). The CDR3 has 15 amino acids. The V segment lost 4 bases and the J segment 4 bases; nucleotides outside the gene matches: 5. The CDR3 sequence: CASSQLAGTYNEQFF. Here the CDR3 DNA reads TGTGCCAGCAGCCAACTAGCGGGGACTTACAATGAGCAGTTCTTC. Drawing the rest from reference TRBV5-5 and TRBJ2-1, the complete variable domain is DAGVTQSPTHLIKTRGQQVTLRCSPISGHKSVSWYQQVLGQGPQFIFQYYEKEERGRGNFPDRFSARQFPNYSSELNVNALLLGDSALYLCASSQLAGTYNEQFFGPGTRLTVL.

This rearrangement joins TRBV2 to TRBJ1-4; no reliable D call. The CDR3 is made up of 15 amino acids. Trimming took 3 bases from V and 0 from J, leaving 8 bases between them. The germline gives CDR1 SNHLY, CDR2 FYNNEI. This CDR3 reads CASSDPLATNEKLFF. CDR3 DNA sequence: TGTGCCAGCAGTGACCCCCTCGCAACTAATGAAAAACTGTTTTTT.

The rearrangement links TRBV11-2 to TRBJ1-6; D not resolved. The CDR3 contains 17 residues. The V gene's germline CDR1 is SGHAT and CDR2 FQNNGV. The germline V and J ends were trimmed by 2 bases and 7 bases, with 18 bases remaining between them. The CDR3 sequence is CASSLKGRTAENSPLHF. CDR3 bases: TGTGCCAGCAGCTTAAAGGGCCGGACCGCCGAGAATTCACCCCTCCACTTT.

This sequence joins TRBV7-9 and TRBJ2-7, with D possibly being TRBD2 (6 bases). The germline V gene encodes CDR1 SEHNR and CDR2 FQNEAQ (reference sequence). V gave up 5 bases and J gave up 7 bases, with 30 bases separating them. This CDR3 contains 18 residues. The CDR3 DNA sequence: TGTGCCAGCAGCCTGTCGCCTGCCAGGGAGGAACCTACGAAGGAGCAGTACTTC. Its protein product is CASSLSPAREEPTKEQYF. The full variable domain, with the rest looked up from reference TRBV7-9 and TRBJ2-7, is DTGVSQNPRHKITKRGQNVTFRCDPISEHNRLYWYRQTLGQGPEFLTYFQNEAQLEKSRLLSDRFSAERPKGSFSTLEIQRTEQGDSAMYLCASSLSPAREEPTKEQYFGPGTRLTVT.

This clonotype was detected only a few times. The chain is built from TRBV6-1 and TRBJ1-5; the D gene is possibly TRBD1 (5 bases). The V end lost 5 bases, the J end lost 2 bases, and 10 bases lay between the germline ends. Germline V lookup: CDR1 MNHNS, CDR2 SASEGT. This CDR3 spans 14 amino acids. CDR3 sequence reads: CASSKGWGNQPQHF. The CDR3 nucleotides are TGTGCCAGCAGTAAGGGGTGGGGCAATCAGCCCCAGCATTTT.

CDR3 sequence reads: CSVEGTGLSSYEQYF. DNA for the CDR3: TGCAGCGTTGAAGGAACGGGGCTTAGCTCCTACGAGCAGTACTTC. The genes are TRBV29-1 and TRBJ2-7; D possibly uses TRBD1 or TRBD2 (5 bases each). Germline assignment: CDR1 SQVTM and CDR2 ANQGSEA. V lost 1 base to trimming and J lost 0 bases, with 13 bases between them. CDR3 length: 15 residues.

This clonotype was recorded at least ten times. The chain uses TRBV7-2 and TRBJ2-3; 8 positions match TRBD2. With 2 bases clipped from V and 3 bases from J, the junction kept 7 bases outside the gene matches. CDR1 and CDR2 (germline): SGHTA, FQGNSA. This CDR3 has 16 residues. The CDR3 bases are TGTGCCAGCAGCTTAAGGAGCGGGAGTGGAACAGATACGCAGTATTTT. This sequence encodes CASSLRSGSGTDTQYF.

Of note for this clonotype: No conserved phenylalanine or tryptophan ends this CDR3, so it is likely a read error. The rearrangement links TRBV6-9 to TRBJ2-7, with D unresolved. V lost 2 bases and J 0 bases, leaving 5 bases between the germline ends. There are 13 residues in the CDR3. In germline, CDR1 is MNHGY, CDR2 SVAAGI. The CDR3 loop is CASSYETSYEQYY. In nucleotides, the CDR3 is TGTGCCAGCAGTTATGAGACCTCCTACGAGCAGTACTAC.

The chain couples TRBV20-1 to TRBJ2-7, with 10 bases identical to TRBD2. Per germline, CDR1 DFQATT and CDR2 SNEGSKA (reference sequence). This CDR3 is 12 amino acids long. With V trimmed by 5 bases and J by 3 bases, 1 base remained unmatched. The CDR3: CSAWTSGYEQYF. The CDR3 bases are TGCAGTGCTTGGACTAGCGGCTACGAGCAGTACTTC.

The V call is TRBV11-2, the J call TRBJ2-2; 7 positions agree with TRBD1. Trimming removed 0 bases from V and 3 bases from J; junction bases left unmatched: 13. The germline CDR1 and CDR2 sequences are SGHAT and FQNNGV. CDR3 length: 19 amino acids. The chain's CDR3 is CASSLDDMRAGGDTGELFF. The CDR3 DNA reads as TGTGCCAGCAGCTTAGATGATATGAGGGCAGGGGGAGACACCGGGGAGCTGTTTTTT.

This clonotype has a handful of counts. This chain uses TRBV7-2 with TRBJ1-2; D is undetermined. The V gene's germline CDR1 is SGHTA and CDR2 FQGNSA. The CDR3 length is 11 residues. Written as DNA, the CDR3 is TGTGTCAGTTCCAGGTCCTATGGCTACACCTTC. Its protein is CVSSRSYGYTF.

The V call is TRBV4-1, the J call TRBJ1-1, with D possibly TRBD1 on 6 matching bases. V dropped 4 bases and J dropped 5 bases, with 14 bases sitting between them. This CDR3 has 14 amino acids. Germline CDR1 MGHRA, CDR2 YSYEKL. The CDR3 loop reads CASSRPGARTEAFF. DNA of the CDR3: TGCGCCAGCAGCCGGCCAGGGGCAAGAACTGAAGCTTTCTTT.

The chain employs TRBV6-5 and TRBJ1-2; D perhaps matches TRBD1 (5 bases). V lost 2 bases and J lost 6, with 16 bases in between. Germline V lookup: CDR1 MNHEY, CDR2 SVGAGI. CDR3 length equals 15 residues. The CDR3 DNA is TGTGCCAGCAGTTACCAAACATCAGGGCTCCATGGCTACACCTTC. Encoded protein: CASSYQTSGLHGYTF.

This clonotype showed up many times. The V gene is TRBV6-2 or TRBV6-3, the J gene TRBJ1-5, with a weak D call TRBD1 (5 bases). Per germline, CDR1 MNHEY and CDR2 SVGEGT. V was clipped by 5 bases and J by 0 bases, with 14 bases between them. The CDR3 totals 16 residues. CDR3 protein: CASSTAGGYSNQPQHF. The CDR3 nucleotides are TGTGCCAGCAGTACCGCTGGGGGGTATAGCAATCAGCCCCAGCATTTT.